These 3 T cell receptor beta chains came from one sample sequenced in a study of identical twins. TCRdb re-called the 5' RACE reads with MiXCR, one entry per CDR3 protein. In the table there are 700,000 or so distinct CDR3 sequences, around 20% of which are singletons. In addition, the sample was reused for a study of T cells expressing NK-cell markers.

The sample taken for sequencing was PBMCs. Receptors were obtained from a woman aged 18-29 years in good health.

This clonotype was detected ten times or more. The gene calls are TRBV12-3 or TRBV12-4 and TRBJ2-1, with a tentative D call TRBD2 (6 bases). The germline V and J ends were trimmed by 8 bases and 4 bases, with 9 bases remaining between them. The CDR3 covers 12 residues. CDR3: CASHGGYNEQFF. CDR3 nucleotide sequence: TGTGCCAGCCACGGGGGATACAATGAGCAGTTCTTC.

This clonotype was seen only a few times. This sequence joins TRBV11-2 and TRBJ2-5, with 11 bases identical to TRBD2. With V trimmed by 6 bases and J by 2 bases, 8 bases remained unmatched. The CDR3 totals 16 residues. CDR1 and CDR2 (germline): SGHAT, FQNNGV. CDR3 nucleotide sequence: TGTGCCAGCAGACGAGGACTAGCGGGCCCGCAAGAGACCCAGTACTTC. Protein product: CASRRGLAGPQETQYF.

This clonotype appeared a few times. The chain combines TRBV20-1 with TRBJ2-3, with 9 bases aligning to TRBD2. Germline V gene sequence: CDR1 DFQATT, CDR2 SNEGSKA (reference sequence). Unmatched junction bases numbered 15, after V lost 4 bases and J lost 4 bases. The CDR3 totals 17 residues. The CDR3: CSATVVERGETADTQYF. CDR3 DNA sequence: TGCAGTGCTACCGTAGTAGAGCGGGGGGAGACCGCAGATACGCAGTATTTT.